The T cell receptor beta chain under discussion was sequenced for a study of monozygotic twins with inflammatory bowel disease. TCRdb reprocessed the 5' RACE reads and reports one entry per CDR3 protein, with no DNA. The table for this sample gives about 300,000 distinct CDR3 sequences. This CDR3 region has 15 residues. Looked up from germline, CDR1 is MNHEY and CDR2 is SVGEGT. The chain joins TRBV6-2 or TRBV6-3 to TRBJ2-1; TCRdb lists TRBD1, though no DNA is available to test this call. The clonotype comes from a human donor with ulcerative colitis or Crohn's disease, or a healthy co-twin of an affected twin (not recorded which). Sequencing was performed on blood. CDR3 amino acids: CASSYPGQAPNEQFF.